The following is a TCR beta chain sequence with its context. The assay was immunoSEQ multiplex PCR, and TCRdb's table has in-frame clones only and misses some. The sample shows roughly 80,000 clones, about 87% of them seen only once. The data originate from a study of glioma-infiltrating T cells after dendritic cell vaccination. Patients had residual fresh-frozen tumor tissue and more than two years of survival data. J gave up 5 bases and V 5 bases, and 6 bases lay outside the gene matches. This CDR3 spans 14 amino acids. Germline values: CDR1 LNHDA, CDR2 SQIVND (reference sequence). This specimen consisted of blood, obtained before dendritic cell vaccination. This TCR came from a human donor with glioblastoma. The chain combines TRBV19 with TRBJ1-5; 7 bases fit TRBD1. The CDR3 is CASSEGGWDQPQHF. The CDR3, as DNA: TGTGCCAGTAGTGAAGGGGGCTGGGATCAGCCCCAGCATTTT.